The 14 T cell receptor beta chains listed next were all sequenced from one sample in a study of OX40 agonist ivuxolimab in advanced cancers. Profiling relied on immunoSEQ multiplex PCR, and the TCRdb table lists in-frame clones only, not all of them. Among roughly 150,000 clones, approximately 94% were seen once, and the ten largest hold about 0.3%. Sample: CD4+ or CD8+ T cells sorted from blood, taken in a trial of the OX40 agonist ivuxolimab. The receptors shown here come from an adult with an advanced solid tumor such as melanoma, head and neck, liver or kidney cancer.

The chain uses TRBV5-4 and TRBJ2-7, with D hard to call. Deletions cut 2 bases from V and 7 bases from J, with 13 bases between. Germline lookup yields CDR1 SGHNT and CDR2 YYREEE (reference sequence). CDR3 length equals 13 residues. CDR3 protein: CASSFPGEWEQYF. The CDR3, as DNA: TGTGCCAGCAGCTTCCCGGGTGAGTGGGAGCAGTACTTC. The whole variable domain, filled in from reference TRBV5-4 and TRBJ2-7, reads ETGVTQSPTHLIKTRGQQVTLRCSSQSGHNTVSWYQQALGQGPQFIFQYYREEENGRGNFPPRFSGLQFPNYSSELNVNALELDDSALYLCASSFPGEWEQYFGPGTRLTVT.

This chain uses TRBV6-5 with TRBJ1-1; D possibly corresponds to TRBD1 (5 bases). This CDR3 has 15 residues. The germline gives CDR1 MNHEY, CDR2 SVGAGI. V dropped 5 bases and J dropped 3 bases, with 16 bases sitting between them. This CDR3 is CASSLRARGDTEAFF. In nucleotides, the CDR3 is TGTGCCAGCAGTCTCCGGGCCCGGGGGGACACTGAAGCTTTCTTT.

The rearrangement joins TRBV19 to TRBJ1-4; D uncertain. The CDR3 length is 14 residues. Germline V gives CDR1 LNHDA, CDR2 SQIVND (reference sequence). Trimming took 2 bases from V and 3 from J, leaving 7 bases between them. The CDR3 DNA follows: TGTGCCAGTAGTATAAGGCCGGCTAATGAAAAACTGTTTTTT. Its protein product is CASSIRPANEKLFF.

The chain has TRBV5-1 and TRBJ2-3; TRBD2 agrees at 8 bases. Germline-derived CDR1 and CDR2 are SGHRS and YFSETQ. Trimming cost V 3 bases and J 1 base; bases outside gene matches: 7. The CDR3 is 16 residues long. In nucleotides, the CDR3 is TGCGCCAGCAGCTGGGACCCGGGACTAGGCACAGATACGCAGTATTTT. Residues: CASSWDPGLGTDTQYF.

The chain uses TRBV15 and TRBJ2-7, with D perhaps assigned TRBD1 or TRBD2 (5 bases each). The CDR3 extends over 14 amino acids. V was trimmed by 1 base and J by 6 bases, leaving 13 bases between them. Germline V CDR1 and CDR2: LNHNV, YYDKDF (reference sequence). CDR3 bases: TGTGCCACCAGCAGAGTGAAAGGGGCGGGCGAGCAGTACTTC. It codes for CATSRVKGAGEQYF.

This chain uses TRBV28 with TRBJ2-6; 10 bases align to TRBD1. In germline, CDR1 is MDHEN, CDR2 SYDVKM. V gave up 5 bases and J gave up 4 bases; unmatched junction bases: 14. The CDR3 is 19 residues long. CDR3 nucleotide sequence: TGTGCCAGCAGTAGTAGACAGGGGGCCCGAACTCTGGGGGCCAACGTCCTGACTTTC. This sequence encodes CASSSRQGARTLGANVLTF.

The V gene is TRBV19, the J gene TRBJ2-7; 11 bases align to TRBD1. Unmatched junction bases numbered 4, after V lost 8 bases and J lost 4 bases. The CDR3 has 13 amino acids. Germline CDR1 is LNHDA and CDR2 is SQIVND (reference sequence). As DNA, the CDR3 is TGTGCCAGTGGACAGGGGGCGCAATACGAGCAGTACTTC. Its translation: CASGQGAQYEQYF.

This clone was counted once. The V gene is TRBV14, the J gene TRBJ1-2, with a tentative D call TRBD1 (5 bases). The CDR3 runs 15 residues. Trimming left V 0 bases short and J 6 bases short, with 14 bases between. The germline V gene has CDR1 SGHDN and CDR2 FVKESK. CDR3 sequence reads: CASSQDLGGIDGYTF. As DNA, the CDR3 is TGTGCCAGCAGCCAAGATCTGGGGGGGATCGATGGCTACACCTTC. The full variable domain, its missing parts supplied by reference TRBV14 and TRBJ1-2, is EAGVTQFPSHSVIEKGQTVTLRCDPISGHDNLYWYRRVMGKEIKFLLHFVKESKQDESGMPNNRFLAERTGGTYSTLKVQPAELEDSGVYFCASSQDLGGIDGYTFGSGTRLTVV.

This rearrangement joins TRBV9 to TRBJ2-7, with D perhaps given as TRBD1 or TRBD2 (5 bases each). Germline values: CDR1 SGDLS, CDR2 YYNGEE. V was shortened by 0 bases and J by 7 bases, with 14 bases between the two germline ends. CDR3 size: 14 residues. CDR3 bases: TGTGCCAGCAGCGTAGTTGGGGCCGGGGAGGAGCAGTACTTC. It is translated as CASSVVGAGEEQYF.

V gene TRBV28 combines with J gene TRBJ2-7; tentatively, D is TRBD2 (5 bases). The V gene's germline CDR1 is MDHEN and CDR2 SYDVKM. The CDR3 has 12 residues. V dropped 6 bases and J dropped 0 bases, with 6 bases sitting between them. The CDR3 DNA sequence: TGTGCCAGCAGAGGGAGCTCCTACGAGCAGTACTTC. Amino acids: CASRGSSYEQYF.

The J gene is TRBJ1-5, the V gene TRBV19; tentative D call: TRBD1 (6 bases). The germline gives CDR1 LNHDA, CDR2 SQIVND (reference sequence). The CDR3 covers 14 residues. Trimming removed 7 bases at V and 4 bases at J, with 14 bases between. As DNA, the CDR3 is TGTGCCAGTAATCCTCAACAGGGAAATCAGCCCCAGCATTTT. Translating gives CASNPQQGNQPQHF.

The chain couples TRBV30 to TRBJ1-5; D possibly corresponds to TRBD1 (6 bases). Germline lookup yields CDR1 GTSNPN and CDR2 SVGIG (reference sequence). The CDR3 contains 14 residues. The V gene lost 3 bases and the J gene lost 7 bases, with 16 bases spanning the gap. CDR3 loop: CAWRHNTGPQPQHF. The CDR3 bases are TGTGCCTGGAGGCACAACACAGGGCCCCAGCCCCAGCATTTT.

This chain connects TRBV10-3 to TRBJ2-1, with D possibly being TRBD1 or TRBD2 (5 bases each). Trimming removed 6 bases at V and 6 bases at J, with 15 bases between. CDR1 and CDR2 (germline): ENHRY, SYGVKD. The CDR3 is 14 amino acids. The CDR3 protein is CAISGVGTANEQFF. CDR3 DNA: TGTGCCATCAGCGGGGTCGGGACGGCCAATGAGCAGTTCTTC.

CDR3 sequence reads: CASRPWTADNQPQHF. For the CDR3, the DNA is TGTGCCAGTCGCCCATGGACGGCGGACAATCAGCCCCAGCATTTT. V and J are TRBV19 and TRBJ1-5, with unresolved D. This CDR3 is 15 amino acids long. Germline V CDR1 and CDR2: LNHDA, SQIVND (reference sequence). The V end lost 8 bases, the J end lost 3 bases, and 17 bases lay between the germline ends.